Reported below is one T cell receptor beta chain. Its cognate antigen has yet to be identified. Nothing much larger sits one base from this clone, and base qualities are not available. The data derive from a study of long-term antiretroviral therapy in people with HIV (dated by TCRdb to the early 2020s). Describing the broader study: The earliest samples were collected roughly a decade before the 2015 WHO recommendation for immediate ART, at a time when ART was usually postponed until CD4 counts fell. A retrospective serial study tested whether ART initiation and durable HIV suppression were associated with changes in peripheral blood TRB repertoire composition and diversity. A total of around 200 cryopreserved PBMC samples were contributed to the cohort by 30 adults with confirmed HIV infection, with samples collected serially over a mean of about 6 years (range 1-12). Among the 30 to 35 participants with HIV, eleven to twelve were female. No cross-contamination during QIAcube processing was shown when test extractions of a monoclonal T-cell line were performed alongside over 25 polyclonal samples. Study-wide findings and limitations: Because pre-ART samples had limited cell numbers, profiling was done on unsorted PBMC rather than on sorted CD4+ and CD8+ T cells. Narrower CDR3 length ranges were observed in HIV repertoires than in controls, and an antigen-experienced repertoire with only a slight naive shift after ART was suggested by the network structure. Inferences about post-ART repertoire changes are limited because no data were available on ART adherence, viral resistance or therapy changes. Expanded TRB clones identified before ART initiation dominated the repertoire across all time points, though the dominance fluctuated and decreased in many PLHIV after ART. Because PBMC availability was limited, only the TCR beta chain was sequenced, with no alpha chain pairing. Starting ART was linked to a significant rise in TRB diversity, yet even with long-term ART the diversity remained significantly lower than in transplant donor controls. The samples were dated from the mid-2000s to the late 2010s, and the ART regimens that were used may be less effective than current ART regimens.

The immunoSEQ hsTCRB v3.0 assay was used at survey level resolution to sequence the TRB variable region. The targeted TRB sequencing depth was roughly 40,000-55,000 T-cell genomes per sample. An Illumina MiSeq with a v3 150-cycle kit was used to sequence the pooled TRB libraries. As for the authors' bioinformatics: Repertoire analysis was run in R within a reproducible Nextflow workflow that covered QC, data transformation and analysis. LymphoSeq2, an R package for exploring AIRR-Seq data, was used to implement the custom analyses. A few samples that produced fewer than 5000 total TRB sequences were removed, so some 190 HIV repertoires were analyzed. Among the 200 or so HIV repertoires that were kept, 59 were collected before ART initiation and over 120 were collected after ART initiation. Repertoires were downsampled to 5000 TRB nucleotide sequences, and summary statistics were averaged over 100 downsampling iterations. TRB sequences were retained for analysis only if CDR3 regions of at least seven amino acids were present. Diversity was assessed using a clonality score derived from Shannon entropy and using the Gini coefficient. In repertoire networks, the top 5000 CDR3 amino acid sequences were linked whenever an edit distance of one separated two sequences. Antigen specificity groups and MHC restriction were predicted for TRB CDR3 amino acid sequences with GLIPH2. CDR3 amino acid sequences were matched against VDJdb and McPAS-TCR to flag known CMV, EBV, HIV or tissue antigen associations. Pre-ART, post-ART and control groups were compared with Wilcoxon signed-rank tests and Holm-Bonferroni correction. TCRdb stores this immuneACCESS table with in-frame sequences only. Part of the clones is absent; in the studies checked, under half of the shortfall reflects unresolved V genes, and no reason is known for the rest. For V, J and clone size, that table is used; D and trimming come from the DNA. This sample is represented by approximately 41,000 clones; over 80% of them were singletons. The biggest ten clones account for approximately 5.1% of the sample.

To be included, a participant needed at least one PBMC sample from before ART initiation plus at least two post-ART samples. All participants with HIV were treated in the United States of America. Before DNA extraction, cryopreserved samples of roughly 0.9-11 million PBMC were thawed and then washed. At the time of the earliest PBMC sample for each participant with HIV, ages ranged from roughly 20 to 54 years. Each participant contributed PBMC samples from 1-4 timepoints before ART initiation and 2-8 timepoints after ART initiation, with a median of 7 samples. Serial HIV viral load, CD4+ T-cell count, ART history and demographic data were obtained for every participant. A Qiagen kit on a QIAcube was used to extract genomic DNA from unsorted PBMC, with samples processed in batches of 12. The germline V gene supplies CDR1 SNHLY and CDR2 FYNNEI. The CDR3 runs 16 amino acids, cysteine and phenylalanine included. Only CDR3 DNA is held: 48 bases, read in frame from base 1. Deletion took 0 bases off V and 9 bases off J, with a span of 18 bases between the germline ends.

The TCR originated in a man between 18 and 35 years old with HIV. This material consisted of unsorted PBMCs, taken 1.5 years after starting antiretroviral therapy. The sequence links TRBV2 to TRBJ1-5; no confident D gene assignment can be made. The CDR3 protein sequence reads: CASSEAEGRPVTPQHF. The DNA sequence reads TGTGCCAGCAGTGAAGCCGAGGGCAGGCCGGTGACGCCCCAGCATTTT.